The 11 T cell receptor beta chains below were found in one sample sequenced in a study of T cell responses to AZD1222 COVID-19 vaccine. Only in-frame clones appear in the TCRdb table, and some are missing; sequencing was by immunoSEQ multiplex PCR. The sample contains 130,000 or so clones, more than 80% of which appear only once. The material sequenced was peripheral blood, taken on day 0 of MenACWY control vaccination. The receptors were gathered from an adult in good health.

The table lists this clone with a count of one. The CDR3 coding sequence is TGTGCTAGTGGTCTTGGGACAGGGGGAATCACAGATACGCAGTATTTT. Encoded protein: CASGLGTGGITDTQYF. This chain connects TRBV12-5 to TRBJ2-3, with TRBD1 identical over 11 bases. This CDR3 has 16 residues. Germline V gene sequence: CDR1 LGHNT, CDR2 FRNRAP. V lost 5 bases to trimming and J lost 2 bases; unmatched junction nucleotides: 6.

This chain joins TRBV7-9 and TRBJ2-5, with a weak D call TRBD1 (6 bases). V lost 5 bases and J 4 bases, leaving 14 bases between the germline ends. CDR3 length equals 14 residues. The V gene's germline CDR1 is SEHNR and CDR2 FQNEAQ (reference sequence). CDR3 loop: CASSPHRVGETQYF. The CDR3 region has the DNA TGTGCCAGCAGCCCCCACAGGGTTGGAGAGACCCAGTACTTC. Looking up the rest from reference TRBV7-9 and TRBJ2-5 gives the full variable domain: DTGVSQNPRHKITKRGQNVTFRCDPISEHNRLYWYRQTLGQGPEFLTYFQNEAQLEKSRLLSDRFSAERPKGSFSTLEIQRTEQGDSAMYLCASSPHRVGETQYFGPGTRLLVL.

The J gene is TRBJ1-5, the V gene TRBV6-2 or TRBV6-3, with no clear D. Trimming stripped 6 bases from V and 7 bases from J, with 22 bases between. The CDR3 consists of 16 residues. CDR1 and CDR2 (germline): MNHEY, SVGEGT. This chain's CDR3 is CASSFGWIAPGQPQHF. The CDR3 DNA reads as TGTGCCAGCAGCTTCGGGTGGATCGCCCCGGGACAGCCCCAGCATTTT.

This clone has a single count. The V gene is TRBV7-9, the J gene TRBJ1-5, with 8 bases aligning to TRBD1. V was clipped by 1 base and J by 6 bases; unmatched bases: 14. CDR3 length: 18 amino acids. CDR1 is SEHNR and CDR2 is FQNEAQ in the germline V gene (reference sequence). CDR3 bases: TGTGCCAGCAGCTTAGACTCGACAGGGGAACGGTTAAGTCAGCCCCAGCATTTT. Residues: CASSLDSTGERLSQPQHF.

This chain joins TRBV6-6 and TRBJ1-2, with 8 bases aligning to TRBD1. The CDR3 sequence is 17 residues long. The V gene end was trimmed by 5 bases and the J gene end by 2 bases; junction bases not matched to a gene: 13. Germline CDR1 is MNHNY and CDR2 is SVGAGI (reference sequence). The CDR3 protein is CASSPGAGGAGNYGYTF. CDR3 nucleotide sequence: TGTGCCAGCAGTCCCGGGGCAGGGGGCGCCGGAAACTATGGCTACACCTTC.

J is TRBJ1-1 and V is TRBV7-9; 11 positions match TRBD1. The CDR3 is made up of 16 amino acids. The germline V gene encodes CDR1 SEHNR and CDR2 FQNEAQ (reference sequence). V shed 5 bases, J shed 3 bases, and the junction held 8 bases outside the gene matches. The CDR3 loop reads CASSPGTGGEDTEAFF. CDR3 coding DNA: TGTGCCAGCAGCCCGGGGACAGGGGGTGAGGACACTGAAGCTTTCTTT. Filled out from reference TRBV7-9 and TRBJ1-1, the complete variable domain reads DTGVSQNPRHKITKRGQNVTFRCDPISEHNRLYWYRQTLGQGPEFLTYFQNEAQLEKSRLLSDRFSAERPKGSFSTLEIQRTEQGDSAMYLCASSPGTGGEDTEAFFGQGTRLTVV.

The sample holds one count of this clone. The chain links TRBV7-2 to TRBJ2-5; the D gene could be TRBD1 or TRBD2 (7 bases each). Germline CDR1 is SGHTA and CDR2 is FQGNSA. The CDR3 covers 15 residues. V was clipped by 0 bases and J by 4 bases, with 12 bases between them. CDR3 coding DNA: TGTGCCAGCAGCTTAGCACAGGGGAGGGGAGAGACCCAGTACTTC. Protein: CASSLAQGRGETQYF.

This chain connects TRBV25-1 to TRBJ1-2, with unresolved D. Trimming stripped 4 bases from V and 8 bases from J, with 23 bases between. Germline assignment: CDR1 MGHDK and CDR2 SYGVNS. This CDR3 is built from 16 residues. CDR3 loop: CASSALVVGPVGGYTF. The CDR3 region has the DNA TGTGCCAGCAGTGCGCTCGTCGTCGGCCCGGTGGGAGGCTACACCTTC.

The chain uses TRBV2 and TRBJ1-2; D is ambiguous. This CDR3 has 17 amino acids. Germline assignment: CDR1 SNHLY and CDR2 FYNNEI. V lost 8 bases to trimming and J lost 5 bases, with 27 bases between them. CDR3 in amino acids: CASYRPRPGPVLYGYTF. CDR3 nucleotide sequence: TGTGCCAGCTACCGCCCCAGACCGGGCCCAGTTCTATATGGCTACACCTTC.

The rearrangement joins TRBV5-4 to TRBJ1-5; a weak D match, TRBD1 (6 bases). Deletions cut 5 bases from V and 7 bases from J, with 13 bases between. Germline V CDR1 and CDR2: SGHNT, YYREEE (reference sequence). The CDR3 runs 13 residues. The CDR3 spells CASSSQGGQPQHF. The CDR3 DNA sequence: TGTGCCAGCAGTTCACAGGGTGGCCAGCCCCAGCATTTT.

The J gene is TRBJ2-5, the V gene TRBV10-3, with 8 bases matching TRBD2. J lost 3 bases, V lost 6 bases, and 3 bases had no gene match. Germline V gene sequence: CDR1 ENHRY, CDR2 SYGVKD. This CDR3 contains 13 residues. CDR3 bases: TGTGCCATCAGGGCACTAGCGGAAGAGACCCAGTACTTC. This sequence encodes CAIRALAEETQYF.